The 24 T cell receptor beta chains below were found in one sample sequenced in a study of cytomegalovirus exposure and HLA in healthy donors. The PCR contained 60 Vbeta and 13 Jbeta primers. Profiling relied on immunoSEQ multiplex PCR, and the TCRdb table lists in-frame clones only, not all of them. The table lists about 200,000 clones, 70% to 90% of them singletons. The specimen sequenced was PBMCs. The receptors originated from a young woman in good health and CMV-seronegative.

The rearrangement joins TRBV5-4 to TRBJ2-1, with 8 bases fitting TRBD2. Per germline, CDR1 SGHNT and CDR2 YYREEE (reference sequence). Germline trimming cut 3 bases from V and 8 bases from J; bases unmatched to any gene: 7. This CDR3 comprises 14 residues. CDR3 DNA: TGTGCCAGCAGCTGGGGACGGGGGGGGGATGAGCAGTTCTTC. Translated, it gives CASSWGRGGDEQFF.

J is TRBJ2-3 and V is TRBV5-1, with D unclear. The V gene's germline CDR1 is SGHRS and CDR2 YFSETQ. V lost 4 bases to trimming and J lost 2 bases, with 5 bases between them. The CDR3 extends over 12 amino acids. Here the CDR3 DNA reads TGCGCCAGCAGCCCCGTCACAGATACGCAGTATTTT. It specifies CASSPVTDTQYF.

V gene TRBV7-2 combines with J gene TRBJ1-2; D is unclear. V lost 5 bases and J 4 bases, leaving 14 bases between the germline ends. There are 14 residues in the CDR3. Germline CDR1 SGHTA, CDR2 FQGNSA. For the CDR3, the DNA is TGTGCCAGCAGCCCTAGGACTGGCAGCTATGGCTACACCTTC. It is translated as CASSPRTGSYGYTF.

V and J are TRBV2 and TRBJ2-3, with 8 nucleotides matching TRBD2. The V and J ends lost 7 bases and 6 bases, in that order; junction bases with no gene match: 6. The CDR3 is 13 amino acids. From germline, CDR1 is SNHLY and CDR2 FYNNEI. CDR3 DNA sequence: TGTGCCAGCACCGCGGGGGGCCGGGATACGCAGTATTTT. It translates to CASTAGGRDTQYF.

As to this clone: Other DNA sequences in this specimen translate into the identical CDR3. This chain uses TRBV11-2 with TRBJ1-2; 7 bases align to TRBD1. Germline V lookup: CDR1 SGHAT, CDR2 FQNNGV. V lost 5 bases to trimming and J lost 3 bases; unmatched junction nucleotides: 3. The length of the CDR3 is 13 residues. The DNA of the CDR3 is TGTGCCAGCAGCCCCGACAGGGACTATGGCTACACCTTC. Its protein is CASSPDRDYGYTF.

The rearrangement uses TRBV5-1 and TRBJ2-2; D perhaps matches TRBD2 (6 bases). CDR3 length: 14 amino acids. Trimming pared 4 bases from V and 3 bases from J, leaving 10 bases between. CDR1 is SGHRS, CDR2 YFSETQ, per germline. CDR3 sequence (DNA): TGCGCCAGCAGCCTTGGGACTTACACCGGGGAGCTGTTTTTT. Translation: CASSLGTYTGELFF.

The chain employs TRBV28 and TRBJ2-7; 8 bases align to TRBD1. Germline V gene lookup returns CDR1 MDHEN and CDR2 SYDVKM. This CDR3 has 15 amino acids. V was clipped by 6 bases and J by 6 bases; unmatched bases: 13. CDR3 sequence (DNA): TGTGCCAGCAGCCGACCGGGACAGGAACGGGGCGAGCAGTACTTC. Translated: CASSRPGQERGEQYF.

The chain's CDR3 is CATSRALAGGEETQYF. The CDR3 nucleotides read TGTGCCACCAGCAGAGCTCTAGCGGGGGGGGAAGAGACCCAGTACTTC. The chain couples TRBV15 to TRBJ2-5; 12 nucleotides agree with TRBD2. Germline CDR1 and CDR2: LNHNV and YYDKDF (reference sequence). CDR3 length equals 16 residues. The V gene end was trimmed by 1 base and the J gene end by 3 bases; junction bases not matched to a gene: 3.

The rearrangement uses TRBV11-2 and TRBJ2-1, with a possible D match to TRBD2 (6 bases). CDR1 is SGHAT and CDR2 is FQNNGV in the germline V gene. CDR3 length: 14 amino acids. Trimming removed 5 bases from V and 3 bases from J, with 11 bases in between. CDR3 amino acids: CASSPGTVYNEQFF. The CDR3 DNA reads TGTGCCAGCAGCCCCGGGACTGTCTACAATGAGCAGTTCTTC. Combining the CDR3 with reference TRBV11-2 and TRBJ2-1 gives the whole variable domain EAGVAQSPRYKIIEKRQSVAFWCNPISGHATLYWYQQILGQGPKLLIQFQNNGVVDDSQLPKDRFSAERLKGVDSTLKIQPAKLEDSAVYLCASSPGTVYNEQFFGPGTRLTVL.

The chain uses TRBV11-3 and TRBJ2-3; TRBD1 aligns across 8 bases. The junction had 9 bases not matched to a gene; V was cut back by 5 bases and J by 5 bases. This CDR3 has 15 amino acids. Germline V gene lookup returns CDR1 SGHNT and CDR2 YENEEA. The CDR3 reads CASSQGQGRKDTQYF. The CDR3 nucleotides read TGTGCCAGCAGCCAAGGACAGGGCAGGAAAGATACGCAGTATTTT.

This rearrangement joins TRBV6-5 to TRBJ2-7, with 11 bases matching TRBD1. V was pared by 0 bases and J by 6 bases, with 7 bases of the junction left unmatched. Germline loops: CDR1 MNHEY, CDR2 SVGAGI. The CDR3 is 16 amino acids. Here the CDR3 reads CASSYSPGQGDPEQYF. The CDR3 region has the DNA TGTGCCAGCAGTTACTCGCCGGGACAGGGGGATCCCGAGCAGTACTTC.

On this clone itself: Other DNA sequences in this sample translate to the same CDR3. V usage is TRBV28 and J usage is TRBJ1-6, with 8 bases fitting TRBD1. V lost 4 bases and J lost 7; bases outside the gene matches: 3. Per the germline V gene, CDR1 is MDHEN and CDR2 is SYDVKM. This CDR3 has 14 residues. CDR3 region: CASSSTGVNSPLHF. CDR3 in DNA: TGTGCCAGCAGTTCGACAGGGGTAAATTCACCCCTCCACTTT. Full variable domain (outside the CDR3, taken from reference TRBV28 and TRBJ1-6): DVKVTQSSRYLVKRTGEKVFLECVQDMDHENMFWYRQDPGLGLRLIYFSYDVKMKEKGDIPEGYSVSREKKERFSLILESASTNQTSMYLCASSSTGVNSPLHFGNGTRLTVT.

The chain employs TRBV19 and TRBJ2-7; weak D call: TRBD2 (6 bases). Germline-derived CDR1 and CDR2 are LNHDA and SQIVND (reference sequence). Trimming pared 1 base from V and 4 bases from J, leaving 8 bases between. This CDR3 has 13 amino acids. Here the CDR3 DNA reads TGTGCCAGTAGTATAGCGGCGGGGTACGAGCAGTACTTC. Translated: CASSIAAGYEQYF.

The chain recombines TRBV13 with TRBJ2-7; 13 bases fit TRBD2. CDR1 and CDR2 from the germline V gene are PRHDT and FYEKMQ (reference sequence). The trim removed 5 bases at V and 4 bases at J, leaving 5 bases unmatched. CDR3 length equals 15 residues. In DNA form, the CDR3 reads TGTGCCAGCAGCGAGAGGACTAGCGGGAGTTACGAGCAGTACTTC. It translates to CASSERTSGSYEQYF. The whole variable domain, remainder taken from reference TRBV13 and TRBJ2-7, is AAGVIQSPRHLIKEKRETATLKCYPIPRHDTVYWYQQGPGQDPQFLISFYEKMQSDKGSIPDRFSAQQFSDYHSELNMSSLELGDSALYFCASSERTSGSYEQYFGPGTRLTVT.

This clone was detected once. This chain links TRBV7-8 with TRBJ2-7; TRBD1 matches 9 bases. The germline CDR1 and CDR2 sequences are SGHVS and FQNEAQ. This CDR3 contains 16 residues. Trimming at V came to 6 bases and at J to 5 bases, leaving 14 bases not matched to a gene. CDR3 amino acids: CASSSENRGLVHEQYF. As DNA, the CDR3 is TGTGCCAGCAGTTCAGAAAACAGGGGGCTTGTCCACGAGCAGTACTTC. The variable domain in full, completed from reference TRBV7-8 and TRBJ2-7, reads GAGVSQSPRYKVAKRGQDVALRCDPISGHVSLFWYQQALGQGPEFLTYFQNEAQLDKSGLPSDRFFAERPEGSVSTLKIQRTQQEDSAVYLCASSSENRGLVHEQYFGPGTRLTVT.

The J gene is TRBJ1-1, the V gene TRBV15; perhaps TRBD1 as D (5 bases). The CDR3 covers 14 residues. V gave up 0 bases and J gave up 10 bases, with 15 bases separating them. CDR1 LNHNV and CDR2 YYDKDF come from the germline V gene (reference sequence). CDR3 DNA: TGTGCCACCAGCAGAGACGGGGGGGAGGGCCGAGCTTTCTTT. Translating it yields CATSRDGGEGRAFF.

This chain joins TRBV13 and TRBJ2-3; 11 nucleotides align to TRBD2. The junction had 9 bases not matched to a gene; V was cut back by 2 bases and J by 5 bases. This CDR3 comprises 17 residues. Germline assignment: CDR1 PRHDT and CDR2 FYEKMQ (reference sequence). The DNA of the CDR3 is TGTGCCAGCAGCTTAAGGGTAGCGGGAGGGCCCGTAGATACGCAGTATTTT. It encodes CASSLRVAGGPVDTQYF.

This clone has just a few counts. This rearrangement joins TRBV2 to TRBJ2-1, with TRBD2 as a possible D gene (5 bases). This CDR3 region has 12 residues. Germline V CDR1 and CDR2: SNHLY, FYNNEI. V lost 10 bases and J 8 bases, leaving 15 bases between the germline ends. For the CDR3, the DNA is TGTGCCACCAACAAACTAGGCGATGAGCAGTTCTTC. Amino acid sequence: CATNKLGDEQFF.

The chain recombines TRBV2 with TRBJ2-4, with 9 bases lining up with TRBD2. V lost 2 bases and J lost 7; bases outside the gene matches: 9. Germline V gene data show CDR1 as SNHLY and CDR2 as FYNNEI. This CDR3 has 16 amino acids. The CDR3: CASSELASGKGNIQYF. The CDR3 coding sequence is TGTGCCAGCAGTGAATTGGCTAGCGGGAAGGGGAACATTCAGTACTTC.

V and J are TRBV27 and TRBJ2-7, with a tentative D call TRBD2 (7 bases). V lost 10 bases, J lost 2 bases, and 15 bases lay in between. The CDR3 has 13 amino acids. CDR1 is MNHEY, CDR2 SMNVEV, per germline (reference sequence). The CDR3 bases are TGTGCCACCGGGGCGGGGGCCCCCTACGAGCAGTACTTC. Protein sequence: CATGAGAPYEQYF.

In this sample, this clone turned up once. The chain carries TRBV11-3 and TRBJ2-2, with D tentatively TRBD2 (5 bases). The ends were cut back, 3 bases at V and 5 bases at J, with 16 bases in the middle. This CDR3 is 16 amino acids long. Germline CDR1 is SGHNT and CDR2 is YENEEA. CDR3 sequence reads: CASSFGLAGSTGELFF. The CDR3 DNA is TGTGCCAGCAGCTTCGGCCTAGCTGGATCGACCGGGGAGCTGTTTTTT.

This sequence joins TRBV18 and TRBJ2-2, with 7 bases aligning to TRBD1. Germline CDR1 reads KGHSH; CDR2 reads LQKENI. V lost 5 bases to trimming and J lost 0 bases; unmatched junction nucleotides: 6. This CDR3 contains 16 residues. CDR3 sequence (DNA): TGTGCCAGCTCAGCCCGACAGGGCTCGAACACCGGGGAGCTGTTTTTT. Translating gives CASSARQGSNTGELFF.

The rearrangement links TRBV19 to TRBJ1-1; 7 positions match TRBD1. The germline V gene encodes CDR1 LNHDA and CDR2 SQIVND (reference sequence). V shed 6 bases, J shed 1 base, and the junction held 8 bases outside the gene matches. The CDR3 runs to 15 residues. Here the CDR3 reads CASRQNRGGNTEAFF. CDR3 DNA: TGTGCCAGTAGACAAAACAGGGGCGGGAACACTGAAGCTTTCTTT.

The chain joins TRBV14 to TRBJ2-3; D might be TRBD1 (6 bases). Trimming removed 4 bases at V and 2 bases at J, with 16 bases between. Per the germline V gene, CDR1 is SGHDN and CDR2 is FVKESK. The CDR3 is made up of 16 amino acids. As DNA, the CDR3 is TGTGCCAGCAGCCGCCTACACAGGGTCCCCACAGATACGCAGTATTTT. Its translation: CASSRLHRVPTDTQYF.